This TCR beta chain derives from a study of OX40 agonist ivuxolimab in advanced cancers. Whole-study context: Patients treated during dose escalation were battling hepatocellular carcinoma, melanoma, renal cell or head and neck cancer.

The CDR3 is 15 amino acids. J lost 3 bases, V lost 7 bases, and 13 bases had no gene match. Germline CDR1 and CDR2: SQVTM and ANQGSEA. The table came from immunoSEQ multiplex PCR; TCRdb's copy has only in-frame clones and leaves some out. The sample holds about 60,000 clones, 86% seen once. The clonotype was recovered from an adult with an advanced solid tumor such as melanoma, head and neck, liver or kidney cancer. This chain uses TRBV29-1 with TRBJ2-3, with 7 bases that match TRBD2. The source was CD4+ or CD8+ T cells sorted from blood, collected in a trial of the OX40 agonist ivuxolimab. CDR3 in DNA: TGCAGCGCCTGCGGGGAGGGCTGGGGGACAGATACGCAGTATTTT. Translating it yields CSACGEGWGTDTQYF.